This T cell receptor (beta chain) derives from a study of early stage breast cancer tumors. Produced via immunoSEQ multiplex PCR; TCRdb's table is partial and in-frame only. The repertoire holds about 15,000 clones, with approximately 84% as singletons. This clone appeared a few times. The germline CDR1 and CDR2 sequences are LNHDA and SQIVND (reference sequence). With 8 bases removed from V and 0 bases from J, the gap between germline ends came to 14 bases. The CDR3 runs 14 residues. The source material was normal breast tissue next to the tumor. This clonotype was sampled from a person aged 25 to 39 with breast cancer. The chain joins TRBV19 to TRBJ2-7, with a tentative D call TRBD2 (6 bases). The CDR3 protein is CASSDGGSSYEQYF. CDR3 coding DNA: TGTGCCAGTTCCGACGGAGGGTCCTCCTACGAGCAGTACTTC.